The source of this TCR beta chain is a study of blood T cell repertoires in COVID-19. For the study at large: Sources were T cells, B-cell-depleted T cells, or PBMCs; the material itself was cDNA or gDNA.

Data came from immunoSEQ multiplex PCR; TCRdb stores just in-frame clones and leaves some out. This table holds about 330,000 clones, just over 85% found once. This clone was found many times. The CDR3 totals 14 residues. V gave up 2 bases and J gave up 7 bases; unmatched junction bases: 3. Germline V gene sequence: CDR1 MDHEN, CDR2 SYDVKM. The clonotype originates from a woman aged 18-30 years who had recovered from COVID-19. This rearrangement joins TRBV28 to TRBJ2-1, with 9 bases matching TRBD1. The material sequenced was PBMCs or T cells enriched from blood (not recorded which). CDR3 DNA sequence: TGTGCCAGCAGTTTAACAGGGGGCACGAATGAGCAGTTCTTC. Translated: CASSLTGGTNEQFF.